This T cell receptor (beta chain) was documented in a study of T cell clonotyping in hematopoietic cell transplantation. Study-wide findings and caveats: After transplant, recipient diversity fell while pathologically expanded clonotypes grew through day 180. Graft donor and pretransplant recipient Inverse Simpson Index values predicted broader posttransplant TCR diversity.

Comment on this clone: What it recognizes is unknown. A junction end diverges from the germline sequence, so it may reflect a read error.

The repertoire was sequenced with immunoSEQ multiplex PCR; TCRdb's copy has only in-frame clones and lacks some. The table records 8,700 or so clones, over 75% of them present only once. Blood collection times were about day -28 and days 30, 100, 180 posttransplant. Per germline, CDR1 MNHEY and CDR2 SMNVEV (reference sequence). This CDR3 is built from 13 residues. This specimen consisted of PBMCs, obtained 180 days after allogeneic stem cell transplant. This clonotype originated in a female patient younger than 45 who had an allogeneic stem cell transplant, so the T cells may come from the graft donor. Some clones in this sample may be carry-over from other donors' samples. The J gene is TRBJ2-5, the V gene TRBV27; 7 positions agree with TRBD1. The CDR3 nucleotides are TGTGCCGGCAGCCGACAGGGTTCAGAGACCCAGTACTTC. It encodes CAGSRQGSETQYF.